Here is one T cell receptor (beta chain) with its context. This sample is drawn from a study of blood T cell repertoires in COVID-19. As for the study in general: Sources were T cells, B-cell-depleted T cells, or PBMCs; the material itself was cDNA or gDNA.

From germline, CDR1 is SGHTS and CDR2 YDEGEE. CDR3 length equals 15 residues. Trimming took off 3 bases at V and 2 bases at J, with 14 bases between the two ends. How the authors handled the data: Quantification of nucleated cells was approximated via reference gene primer amplification. This table comes from immunoSEQ multiplex PCR, and its TCRdb copy is limited to in-frame clones, with some not included. From that table come the V and J calls and clone size; the DNA was used to work out D and trimming. The sample holds around 440,000 clones, around 88% seen once. The sequencing sample was made of peripheral blood. V and J are TRBV5-8 and TRBJ2-5; D is unclear. This sequence originates from a woman aged 45-60 years with COVID-19, enrolled during active disease. The CDR3 DNA sequence: TGTGCCAGCAGCTCCCCTCTCCAGACACAAGAGACCCAGTACTTC. Its protein product is CASSSPLQTQETQYF.